The entry below describes one T cell receptor (beta chain). Its antigen is not known. The source of the sample is a study of cytomegalovirus exposure and HLA in healthy donors. Overall study context: Earlier, 200 million or so T cells were analyzed, and 90 million to 120 million unique TCR beta sequences were found among them. Whole-study findings and limits: About 87% or about 30% of the time was how often most TCR beta V segments were productive, according to an earlier analysis. There were some V segments, including TRBV6-2 and TRBV6-3, excluded as indistinguishable.

With 60 Vbeta and 13 Jbeta primers, the PCR was carried out. Libraries were prepared by immunoSEQ multiplex PCR; TCRdb keeps only in-frame clonotypes and omits some of them. The table shows 90,000 to 120,000 clones, with approximately 81% occurring only once. The CDR3 is 15 amino acids. Trimming removed 6 bases at V and 0 bases at J, with 14 bases between. The germline V gene encodes CDR1 ENHRY and CDR2 SYGVKD. This sequence was found in a male donor in good health and CMV-seropositive. Sequencing was done on a sample of PBMCs. This chain links TRBV10-3 with TRBJ1-1; possible D gene TRBD1, 5 bases. Here the CDR3 reads CAIRSGLGVNTEAFF. The CDR3 DNA reads TGTGCCATCAGATCAGGGTTAGGAGTGAACACTGAAGCTTTCTTT.